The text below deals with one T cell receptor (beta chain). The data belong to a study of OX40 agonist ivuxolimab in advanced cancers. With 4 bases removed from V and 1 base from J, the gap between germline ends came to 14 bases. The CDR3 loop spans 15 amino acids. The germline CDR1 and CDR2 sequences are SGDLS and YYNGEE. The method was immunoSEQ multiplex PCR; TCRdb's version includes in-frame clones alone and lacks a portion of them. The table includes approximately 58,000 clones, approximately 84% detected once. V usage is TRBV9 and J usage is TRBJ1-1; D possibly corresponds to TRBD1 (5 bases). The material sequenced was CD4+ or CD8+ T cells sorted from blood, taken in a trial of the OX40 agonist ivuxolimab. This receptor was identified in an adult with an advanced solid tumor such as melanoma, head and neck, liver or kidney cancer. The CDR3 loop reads CASSSLGGSNTEAFF. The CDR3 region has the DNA TGTGCCAGCAGCTCCCTTGGGGGGTCGAACACTGAAGCTTTCTTT.